This TCR beta chain was profiled in a study of shared T cell receptors in the human thymus. This CDR3 has 9 residues. Germline CDR1 SQVTM, CDR2 ANQGSEA. With respect to this clone: A read error may account for a junction end that differs from germline.

The table came from immunoSEQ multiplex PCR; TCRdb's copy has only in-frame clones and leaves some out. Of about 730,000 clones in the sample, 80% to 90% are singletons; the top ten hold roughly 0.01%. This sample also belongs to another study, concerning human thymus T cells. That study reports: Resections were taken during corrective heart surgery, and the thymus tissue came from these. Thymic and blood repertoires seemed to favor certain V and J genes. Related research described thymic repertoires that were highly overlapping among unrelated individuals.

This receptor was obtained from a girl in the first two years of life with a congenital heart defect. Sequenced input: thymocytes. The chain uses TRBV29-1 and TRBJ2-5, with D tentatively TRBD1 (5 bases). This chain's CDR3 is CSVEKGADF. CDR3 sequence (DNA): TGCAGCGTTGAAAAAGGGGCGGACTTC.